This T cell receptor beta chain was retrieved from a study of cytomegalovirus exposure and HLA in healthy donors. Looked up from germline, CDR1 is LGHNA and CDR2 is YNFKEQ. CDR3 length: 15 residues. The V gene end was trimmed by 3 bases and the J gene end by 3 bases; junction bases not matched to a gene: 5. PCR used 60 Vbeta primers and 13 Jbeta primers. Only in-frame clones appear in the TCRdb table, and some are missing; sequencing was by immunoSEQ multiplex PCR. The table lists roughly 99,000 clones, approximately 75% of them singletons. Input material: PBMCs. The clonotype comes from a woman aged 40 to 50 in good health and CMV-seronegative. This chain joins TRBV4-2 and TRBJ2-1, with 7 bases fitting TRBD2. As DNA, the CDR3 is TGTGCCAGCAGCCAGTTGGGGGGGGTCTACAATGAGCAGTTCTTC. It yields the protein CASSQLGGVYNEQFF.